This is a list of T cell receptor beta chains from one sample in a study of cytomegalovirus exposure and HLA in healthy donors. Here immunoSEQ multiplex PCR was the method, and the copy in TCRdb shows in-frame clones only, minus some. The sample lists approximately 210,000 clones, roughly 73% seen once, with roughly 2.1% in the top ten. The source material was PBMCs. All receptors derive from a woman aged 25 to 39 in good health and CMV-seropositive. The CDR3 runs from the conserved cysteine through the conserved F or W. The order of the fields is V gene, CDR3 length, D gene, J gene, clone size, CDR3 DNA, CDR3 protein. The D gene is left open where the match is weak. Some rows have no size entry. The others give once, few or many, or a class for an expanded clone.

TRBV4-1	13	TRBD1	TRBJ1-6	few	TGCGCCAGCAGAGGACAGGGGGCGCGTCTCCTCCACTTT	CASRGQGARLLHF
TRBV6-5	13	TRBD2	TRBJ2-7	-	TGTGCCAGCGCCGGACTAGCAGGCTACGAGCAGTACTTC	CASAGLAGYEQYF
TRBV4-3	15	-	TRBJ1-4	-	TGCGCCAGCAGCCAGTTCGACACCACTAATGAAAAACTGTTTTTT	CASSQFDTTNEKLFF
TRBV18	14	-	TRBJ1-5	-	TGTGCCAGCTCAGAAACAGGATTAAATCAGCCCCAGCATTTT	CASSETGLNQPQHF
TRBV19	16	-	TRBJ1-4	-	TGTGCCAGTAATCTACCAGGCGGGGGGGATGGTGAAAAACTGTTTTTT	CASNLPGGGDGEKLFF
TRBV7-2	14	-	TRBJ2-2	-	TGTGCCAGCAGCTGGCTGAAGAACACCGGGGAGCTGTTTTTT	CASSWLKNTGELFF
TRBV4-1	17	TRBD2	TRBJ2-1	-	TGCGCCAGCAGCCCCCGGACTAGCGGGAGTTCCTACAATGAGCAGTTCTTC	CASSPRTSGSSYNEQFF
TRBV7-6	15	-	TRBJ2-1	-	TGTGCCAGCAGCTTAGTGGCAGGGATTAACAATGAGCAGTTCTTC	CASSLVAGINNEQFF
TRBV7-8	12	TRBD1	TRBJ1-2	-	TGTGCCAGCAGCGTAGGGGGCTGTGGCTACACCTTC	CASSVGGCGYTF
TRBV5-1	15	TRBD1	TRBJ2-7	once	TGCGCCAGCAGCCCAGGCCGGGGACAGGTTTACGAGCAGTACTTC	CASSPGRGQVYEQYF
TRBV7-2	18	TRBD2	TRBJ2-3	-	TGTGCCAGCAGCTTACCCGCTAGCGGGGGGGCCTTGCAAGATACGCAGTATTTT	CASSLPASGGALQDTQYF
TRBV28	14	-	TRBJ1-1	-	TGTGCCAGCAGTTCCCCCGGGGGGTACGGTGAAGCTTTCTTT	CASSSPGGYGEAFF
TRBV7-2	15	TRBD2	TRBJ2-2	-	TGTGCCAGCAGCTTAGCGGGAGGGCCCACCGGGGAGCTGTTTTTT	CASSLAGGPTGELFF
TRBV7-2	15	TRBD1	TRBJ1-2	-	TGTGCCAGCAGCTTAATGGCAGGGGGCGTCTATGGCTACACCTTC	CASSLMAGGVYGYTF
TRBV6-5	14	TRBD1	TRBJ1-6	few	TGTGCCAGCAGTTTGACAGGGGCTAATTCACCCCTCCACTTT	CASSLTGANSPLHF
TRBV5-5	13	-	TRBJ1-2	-	TGTGCCAGCAGCTTGTCAGGGCACTATGGCTACACCTTC	CASSLSGHYGYTF
TRBV9	15	-	TRBJ2-5	-	TGTGCCAGCAGCGTAGGAGGACACCTCCAAGAGACCCAGTACTTC	CASSVGGHLQETQYF
TRBV28	18	-	TRBJ1-1	-	TGTGCCAGCAGTTTAATTCTTCCTGAGTCCCGGGACACTTATGAAGCTTTCTTT	CASSLILPESRDTYEAFF
TRBV27	16	TRBD2	TRBJ2-1	-	TGTGCCAGCAGTTCCTGGACTAGCGGTAGATACAATGAGCAGTTCTTC	CASSSWTSGRYNEQFF
TRBV25-1	15	TRBD1	TRBJ1-4	-	TGTGCCAGCAGTCAGTCGGGACAGGGTAGGGAAAAACTGTTTTTT	CASSQSGQGREKLFF
TRBV7-9	14	-	TRBJ2-5	-	TGTGCCAGCAGTTCCATCTGGGGGGAGGAGACCCAGTACTTC	CASSSIWGEETQYF
TRBV5-1	16	TRBD1	TRBJ2-1	-	TGCGCCAGCAGCTTGGCCCTCGGGACAGGGGGTAATGAGCAGTTCTTC	CASSLALGTGGNEQFF
TRBV20-1	11	-	TRBJ1-2	once	TGCAGTTTAGAAAGGAGCCATGGCTACACCTTC	CSLERSHGYTF
TRBV7-9	14	TRBD1	TRBJ1-4	-	TGTGCCAGCAGCGTCGGTGGACAGGGGACAAAACTGTTTTTT	CASSVGGQGTKLFF
TRBV19	13	-	TRBJ1-2	-	TGTGCCAGTAGCCCCCTTAGTCGCTATGGCTACACCTTC	CASSPLSRYGYTF
TRBV28	15	-	TRBJ1-1	-	TGTGCCAGCAGGACCCCGAGGCAGGGCGGAACTGAAGCTTTCTTT	CASRTPRQGGTEAFF
TRBV10-3	13	TRBD2	TRBJ2-1	-	TGTGCCATGCACGGGACTAGCAGCAATGAGCAGTTCTTC	CAMHGTSSNEQFF
TRBV7-9	12	-	TRBJ2-7	-	TGTGCCAGCAGCTTTGGGGCTGGGGAGCAGTACTTC	CASSFGAGEQYF
TRBV2	17	TRBD2	TRBJ2-2	-	TGTGCCAGCAGGGGACGTAGGGACTACCTTACCACCGGGGAGCTGTTTTTT	CASRGRRDYLTTGELFF
TRBV28	15	-	TRBJ2-3	-	TGTGCCAGCGACTCCGCCCAGGGGCGGACAGATACGCAGTATTTT	CASDSAQGRTDTQYF
TRBV28	15	TRBD1	TRBJ2-3	-	TGTGCCAGCAGTACCAGCGACAGGGGGAGGGATACGCAGTATTTT	CASSTSDRGRDTQYF
TRBV15	13	-	TRBJ1-3	few	TGTGCCACCAGCAGAGTTCCGGGAAACACCATATATTTT	CATSRVPGNTIYF
TRBV5-1	14	-	TRBJ1-1	few	TGCGCCAGCAGCTTGGGGCAGAGCGACACTGAAGCTTTCTTT	CASSLGQSDTEAFF
TRBV27	17	-	TRBJ2-7	-	TGTGCCAGCAGTTCTCGGGTGGGGGCGCGGGCATCCTACGAGCAGTACTTC	CASSSRVGARASYEQYF
TRBV7-9	15	TRBD1	TRBJ1-2	-	TGTGCCAGCAGCCCAGGGACAGGGGGTTTTTATGGCTACACCTTC	CASSPGTGGFYGYTF
TRBV6-6	12	-	TRBJ2-1	-	TGTGCCAGCAGTTTCCCTCAGGGTCCTGGCATCTTC	CASSFPQGPGIF
TRBV5-4	17	TRBD1	TRBJ1-4	-	TGTGCCAGCAGCCCGGGGGGGGCACAGGGGGCTGGGGAAAAACTGTTTTTT	CASSPGGAQGAGEKLFF
TRBV6-1	13	-	TRBJ1-2	-	TGTGCCACCTCGACAGATATCGGCTATGGCTACACCTTC	CATSTDIGYGYTF
TRBV2	15	TRBD2	TRBJ2-1	-	TGTGCCAGCAGTGGCGGACTAGCCGCTGTGAATGAGCAGTTCTTC	CASSGGLAAVNEQFF
TRBV28	13	-	TRBJ1-2	-	TGTGCCAGCAGTAACCGGACAGTGTATGGCTACACCTTC	CASSNRTVYGYTF
TRBV28	14	TRBD1	TRBJ2-7	few	TGTGCCAGCAGCCAGACAGGGAGTATGGACGAGCAGTACTTC	CASSQTGSMDEQYF
TRBV4-1	16	TRBD1	TRBJ1-6	-	TGCGCCAGCAGCCAAGATCCAGGACAGGGAAATTCACCCCTCCACTTT	CASSQDPGQGNSPLHF
TRBV7-9	19	-	TRBJ2-3	once	TGTGCCAGCAGCTTAAATGGTCTGGGGCCAAAAACTAGCACAGATACGCAGTATTTT	CASSLNGLGPKTSTDTQYF
TRBV5-8	15	-	TRBJ2-3	once	TGTGCCAGCAGCTTGGAGGGACAATACACAGATACGCAGTATTTT	CASSLEGQYTDTQYF
TRBV5-4	16	-	TRBJ1-1	-	TGTGCCAGCAGCTTGGCTGCAGGGATGAGGAACACTGAAGCTTTCTTT	CASSLAAGMRNTEAFF
TRBV4-3	15	TRBD2	TRBJ2-1	-	TGCGCCAGCAGCCAGGAGGCTAGCGGGGGGGGTGAGCAGTTCTTC	CASSQEASGGGEQFF
TRBV4-2	16	-	TRBJ1-3	-	TGTGCCAGCAGCCAAGAAATGGGGGCCTCTGGAAACACCATATATTTT	CASSQEMGASGNTIYF
TRBV10-3	16	TRBD1	TRBJ2-2	-	TGTGCCATCAGTGATCCCCAGACAGGGATGGACGGGGAGCTGTTTTTT	CAISDPQTGMDGELFF
TRBV29-1	13	-	TRBJ2-1	-	TGCAGCGGACACCGGGAGCTCTACAATGAGCAGTTCTTC	CSGHRELYNEQFF
TRBV6-5	13	TRBD1	TRBJ2-7	few	TGTGCCAGCAGTTACTCCGACAGGGACGAGCAGTACTTC	CASSYSDRDEQYF
TRBV4-3	16	TRBD1	TRBJ1-6	few	TGCGCCAGCAGCCAGTCGGCTGGGACAGGGTATTTACCCCTCCACTTT	CASSQSAGTGYLPLHF
TRBV5-1	13	-	TRBJ1-1	-	TGCGCCAGCAGCTTGGGTGGGGCCCCGCAAGCTTTCTTT	CASSLGGAPQAFF
TRBV6-5	13	-	TRBJ2-5	-	TGTGCCAGCAGCTACCACGGGGTTGGGGAGCAGTACTTC	CASSYHGVGEQYF
TRBV7-5	15	-	TRBJ2-7	-	TGTGCCAGAAGCTCCGGACTAGCGGGAGCCTACGAGCAGTACTTC	CARSSGLAGAYEQYF
TRBV15	13	-	TRBJ1-1	-	TGTGCCACCAGCCTACGGGGGGGAACTGAAGCTTTCTTT	CATSLRGGTEAFF
TRBV9	15	-	TRBJ2-1	-	TGTGCCAGCAGCGTTACCCTTAGCTCCTACAATGAGCAGTTCTTC	CASSVTLSSYNEQFF
TRBV9	16	-	TRBJ2-3	-	TGTGCCAGCAGCGTATTACAGGGTTTTCGCACAGATACGCAGTATTTT	CASSVLQGFRTDTQYF
TRBV10-3	14	-	TRBJ1-5	-	TGTGCCATCAGTGACAGGGATTTTGATCAGCCCCAGCATTTT	CAISDRDFDQPQHF
TRBV5-1	15	TRBD1	TRBJ2-5	-	TGCGCCAGCAGCGCGCGAAGACAGGGGGCAGAGACCCAGTACTTC	CASSARRQGAETQYF
TRBV5-4	19	TRBD1	TRBJ1-1	-	TGTGCCAGCAGCCCCCCTCCCCCCCCGGGACAGCGTAAGAACACTGAAGCTTTCTTT	CASSPPPPPGQRKNTEAFF